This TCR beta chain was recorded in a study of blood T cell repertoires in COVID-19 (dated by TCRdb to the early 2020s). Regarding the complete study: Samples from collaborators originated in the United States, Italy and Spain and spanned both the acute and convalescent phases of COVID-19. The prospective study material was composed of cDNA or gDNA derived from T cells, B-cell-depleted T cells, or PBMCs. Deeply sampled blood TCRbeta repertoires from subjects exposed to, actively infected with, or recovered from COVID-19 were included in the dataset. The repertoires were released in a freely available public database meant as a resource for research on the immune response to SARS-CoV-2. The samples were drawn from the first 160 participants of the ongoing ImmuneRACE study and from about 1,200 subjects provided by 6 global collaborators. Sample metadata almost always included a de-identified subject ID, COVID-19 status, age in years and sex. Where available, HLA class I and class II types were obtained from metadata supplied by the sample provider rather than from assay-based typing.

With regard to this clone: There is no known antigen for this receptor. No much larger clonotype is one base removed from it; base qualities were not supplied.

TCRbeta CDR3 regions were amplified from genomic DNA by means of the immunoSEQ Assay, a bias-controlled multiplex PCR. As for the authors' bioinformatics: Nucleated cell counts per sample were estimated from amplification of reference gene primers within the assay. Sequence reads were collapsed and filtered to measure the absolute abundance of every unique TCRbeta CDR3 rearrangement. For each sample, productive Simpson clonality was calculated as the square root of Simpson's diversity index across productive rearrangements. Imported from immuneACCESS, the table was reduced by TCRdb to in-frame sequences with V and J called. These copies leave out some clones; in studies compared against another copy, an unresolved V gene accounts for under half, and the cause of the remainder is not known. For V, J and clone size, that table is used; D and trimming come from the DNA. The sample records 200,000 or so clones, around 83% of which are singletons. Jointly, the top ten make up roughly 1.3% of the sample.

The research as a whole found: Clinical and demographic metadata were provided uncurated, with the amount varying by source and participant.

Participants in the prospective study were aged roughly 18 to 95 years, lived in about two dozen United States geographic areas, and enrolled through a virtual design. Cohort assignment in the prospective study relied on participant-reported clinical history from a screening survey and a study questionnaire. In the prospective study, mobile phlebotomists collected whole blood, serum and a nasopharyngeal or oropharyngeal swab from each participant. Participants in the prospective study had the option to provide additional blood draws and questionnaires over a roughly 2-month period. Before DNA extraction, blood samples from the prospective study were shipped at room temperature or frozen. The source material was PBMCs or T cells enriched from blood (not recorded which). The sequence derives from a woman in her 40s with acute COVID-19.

CDR3 sequence: CATARTGSYEQYF. The DNA is as follows: TGTGCCACCGCCCGGACAGGTAGCTACGAGCAGTACTTC. This receptor chain uses TRBV2 and TRBJ2-7; 7 central bases correspond to TRBD1. From cysteine to phenylalanine, the CDR3 is 13 amino acids long. The only DNA kept is the CDR3, 39 bases in frame from the first base. V is cut back by 10 bases and J by 3 bases, with 9 bases in the junction unmatched. As encoded in the germline V gene, CDR1 is SNHLY while CDR2 is FYNNEI.